This T cell receptor (beta chain) was recovered during a study of human T cells and chemical hapten exposure. Study-wide background: Patients were given diphenylcyclopropenone on the scalp weekly across the roughly 25-week study.

Time point given: patch test 2, 6 weeks after DPC sensitization. The treatment was: therapeutic diphenylcyclopropenone sensitization with weekly scalp DPC. The library tagged individual cDNA molecules with unique molecular identifiers. In the original processing: The number of TCRs in each sample had a median of 95,638 and spanned about 20,000 to 690,600. TCRdb processed the RACE reads anew with MiXCR; each CDR3 protein has one entry. V and J calls and clone size were set by TCRdb, not the authors. The table shows approximately 84,000 distinct CDR3 sequences, with 11% occurring only once. Germline CDR1 is SEHNR and CDR2 is FQNEAQ (reference sequence). The CDR3 loop spans 16 amino acids. Trimming shortened V by 5 bases and J by 0 bases, and 14 bases separated the two germline ends.

Sample: whole blood, taken in connection with sensitization to the hapten diphenylcyclopropenone (DPC). The receptor's source is a man aged 18-30 years with alopecia areata. Some clones in this sample may be carry-over from other donors' samples. This rearrangement joins TRBV7-9 to TRBJ2-1, with D possibly called TRBD1 or TRBD2 (5 bases each). The CDR3 DNA follows: TGTGCCAGCAGCCTAGGGACCGCCGTCTCCTACAATGAGCAGTTCTTC. It is translated as CASSLGTAVSYNEQFF.